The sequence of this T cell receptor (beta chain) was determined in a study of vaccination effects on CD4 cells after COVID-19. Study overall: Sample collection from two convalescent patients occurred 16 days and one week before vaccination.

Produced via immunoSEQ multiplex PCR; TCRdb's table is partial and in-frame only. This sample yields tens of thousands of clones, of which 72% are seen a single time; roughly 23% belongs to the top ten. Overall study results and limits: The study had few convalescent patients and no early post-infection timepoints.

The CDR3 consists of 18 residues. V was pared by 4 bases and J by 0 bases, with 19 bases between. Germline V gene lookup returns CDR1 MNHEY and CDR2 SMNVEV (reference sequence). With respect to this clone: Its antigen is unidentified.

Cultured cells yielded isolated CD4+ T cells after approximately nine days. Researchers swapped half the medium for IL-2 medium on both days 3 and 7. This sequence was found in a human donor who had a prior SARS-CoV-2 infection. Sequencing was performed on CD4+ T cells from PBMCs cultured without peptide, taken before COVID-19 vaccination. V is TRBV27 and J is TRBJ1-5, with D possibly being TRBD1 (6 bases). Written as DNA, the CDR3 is TGTGCCAGCAGTTCGGGACATTCAAGGGGCTATAGCAATCAGCCCCAGCATTTT. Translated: CASSSGHSRGYSNQPQHF.